A selection of T cell receptor beta chains follows, all from one sample in a study of CD8 T cells in Susac syndrome. A single record per CDR3 protein comes from TCRdb applying MiXCR to the immunoSEQ multiplex PCR reads. The sample consists of approximately 190,000 distinct CDR3 sequences, around nine tenths of them appearing once. Sequenced sample: CD4+ T cells from PBMCs. The receptors derive from a human donor with Susac syndrome. Both conserved end residues are part of each CDR3. Each record gives: J gene, clone size, V gene, D gene, CDR3 protein, CDR3 DNA. A D gene is named only where the DNA matches it firmly. Size is stated for part of the rows, as once, few or many counts, or as a class when the clone is expanded.

TRBJ1-2,-,TRBV24-1,-,CATSDGSPGGYTF,TGTGCCACCAGTGATGGGAGCCCAGGGGGCTACACCTTC
TRBJ2-5,-,TRBV4-1,-,CASGQGQGWETQYF,TGCGCCAGCGGCCAAGGCCAGGGATGGGAGACCCAGTACTTC
TRBJ2-2,-,TRBV20-1,-,CSAGSGTGELFF,TGCAGTGCGGGGTCGGGCACCGGGGAGCTGTTTTTT
TRBJ2-1,-,TRBV4-2,TRBD2,CASSQPGLADEPEQFF,TGTGCCAGCAGCCAACCCGGACTAGCGGACGAGCCTGAGCAGTTCTTC
TRBJ2-7,-,TRBV7-2,-,CASSSAGGTAYEQYF,TGTGCCAGCAGCTCCGCTGGCGGGACTGCCTACGAGCAGTACTTC
TRBJ2-3,-,TRBV24-1,-,CATSDLSGRDSDTQYF,TGTGCCACCAGTGATTTATCGGGGAGAGACTCAGATACGCAGTATTTT
TRBJ2-7,-,TRBV20-1,TRBD1,CSAYPGTGVYEQYF,TGCAGTGCATACCCCGGGACAGGGGTTTACGAGCAGTACTTC
TRBJ2-1,-,TRBV18,-,CATGGQSSYNEQFF,TGTGCCACAGGAGGCCAGAGCTCCTACAATGAGCAGTTCTTC
TRBJ1-1,-,TRBV10-3,TRBD1,CAISEGQGIDVAFF,TGTGCCATCAGTGAGGGACAGGGGATTGATGTAGCTTTCTTT
TRBJ1-1,-,TRBV4-1,-,CASSQDKWAGVGTEAFF,TGCGCCAGCAGCCAAGATAAGTGGGCAGGGGTGGGTACTGAAGCTTTCTTT
TRBJ1-5,-,TRBV6-2/TRBV6-3,-,CASSFRRAKRNQPQHF,TGTGCCAGCAGTTTTCGCCGGGCCAAGAGGAATCAGCCCCAGCATTTT
TRBJ2-3,-,TRBV11-2,-,CASSTSVGGEYTQYF,TGTGCCAGCAGCACCTCTGTCGGTGGCGAGTATACGCAGTATTTT
TRBJ1-5,few,TRBV12-5,-,CASGLTNQPQHF,TGTGCTAGTGGTTTGACAAATCAGCCCCAGCATTTT
TRBJ1-6,-,TRBV2,TRBD1,CASSAGTGSSPLHF,TGTGCCAGCAGTGCCGGGACAGGGAGCTCACCCCTCCACTTT
TRBJ2-2,-,TRBV19,-,CASSIRARNTGELFF,TGTGCCAGTAGTATCCGGGCTAGGAACACCGGGGAGCTGTTTTTT
TRBJ2-6,-,TRBV20-1,TRBD2,CSVPGLVFPGANVLTF,TGCAGTGTGCCGGGACTAGTCTTTCCTGGGGCCAACGTCCTGACTTTC
TRBJ1-5,-,TRBV28,-,CASSWDGQFSNQPQHF,TGTGCCAGCAGTTGGGACGGACAGTTTAGCAATCAGCCCCAGCATTTT
TRBJ2-1,-,TRBV20-1,-,CSATTDLEEFF,TGCAGTGCAACGACGGACTTAGAGGAGTTCTTC
TRBJ2-1,-,TRBV11-2,TRBD2,CASSPRSGSFVNEQFF,TGTGCCAGCAGCCCTCGCAGCGGGAGCTTTGTCAATGAGCAGTTCTTC
TRBJ2-1,-,TRBV4-1,TRBD2,CASSQGSGGGQYNEQFF,TGCGCCAGCAGCCAAGGAAGCGGGGGGGGCCAGTACAATGAGCAGTTCTTC
TRBJ2-5,-,TRBV6-1,-,CASSQIQETQYF,TGTGCCAGCAGTCAAATCCAAGAGACCCAGTACTTC
TRBJ2-7,once,TRBV3-1,-,CASSPGTSEQYF,TGTGCCAGCAGCCCCGGGACGAGCGAGCAGTACTTC
TRBJ2-7,few,TRBV3-1,-,CASSPRWGRISGEQYF,TGTGCCAGCAGCCCAAGGTGGGGGCGGATAAGTGGAGAGCAGTACTTC
TRBJ2-5,-,TRBV5-1,-,CASSLSQAKETQYF,TGCGCCAGCAGCTTGTCACAGGCCAAAGAGACCCAGTACTTC
TRBJ2-7,-,TRBV5-6,TRBD1,CASSLAGQGASYEQYF,TGTGCCAGCAGCTTGGCTGGACAGGGGGCTTCCTACGAGCAGTACTTC
TRBJ1-1,-,TRBV27,TRBD1,CASSLTGVENTEAFF,TGTGCCAGCAGTTTAACAGGGGTAGAGAACACTGAAGCTTTCTTT
TRBJ1-2,-,TRBV12-3/TRBV12-4,TRBD1,CASSVGQGLGYTF,TGTGCCAGCAGCGTAGGACAGGGCCTAGGCTACACCTTC
TRBJ2-7,once,TRBV3-1,TRBD2,CASSPNLAGAFYEQYF,TGTGCCAGCAGCCCCAATCTAGCGGGGGCTTTCTACGAGCAGTACTTC
TRBJ1-2,-,TRBV11-2,-,CASSAQLGDADKYGYTF,TGTGCCAGCAGCGCGCAGCTGGGGGACGCTGACAAATATGGCTACACCTTC
TRBJ2-7,once,TRBV7-6,TRBD2,CASSLTTSGIPNEQYF,TGTGCCAGCAGCTTAACAACTAGCGGGATTCCCAACGAGCAGTACTTC
TRBJ2-3,-,TRBV3-1,TRBD2,CASSQVAGALTDTQYF,TGTGCCAGCAGCCAGGTAGCGGGAGCCCTGACAGATACGCAGTATTTT
TRBJ1-4,-,TRBV2,-,CASSEGSQNEKLFF,TGTGCCAGCAGTGAGGGCAGTCAAAATGAAAAACTGTTTTTT
TRBJ1-2,-,TRBV6-1,-,CASSVQRRNYGYTF,TGTGCCAGCAGTGTGCAGAGGAGAAACTATGGCTACACCTTC
TRBJ2-5,-,TRBV5-1,TRBD2,CASSLRTSGKETQYF,TGCGCCAGCAGCCTAAGGACTAGCGGTAAAGAGACCCAGTACTTC
TRBJ1-1,-,TRBV21-1,-,CASSTKGFEAFF,TGTGCCAGCAGCACCAAGGGCTTTGAAGCTTTCTTT
TRBJ2-7,-,TRBV2,-,CASNAWISGFSYEQYF,TGTGCCAGCAACGCGTGGATTAGCGGTTTTAGCTACGAGCAGTACTTC
TRBJ1-6,-,TRBV3-1,-,CASNSRGDYNSPLHF,TGTGCCAGCAATTCCAGGGGTGACTATAATTCACCCCTCCACTTT
TRBJ1-1,-,TRBV5-8,-,CASSLGAGAFF,TGTGCCAGCAGCTTGGGGGCGGGAGCTTTCTTT
TRBJ1-1,-,TRBV27,-,CASSLKSGNTEAFF,TGTGCCAGCAGTCTCAAGTCTGGGAACACTGAAGCTTTCTTT
TRBJ2-5,-,TRBV7-9,TRBD2,CASSSRTSAETQYF,TGTGCCAGCAGCTCTCGGACTAGCGCAGAGACCCAGTACTTC
TRBJ2-3,-,TRBV5-1,-,CASSETRTADTQYF,TGCGCCAGCAGCGAGACCAGAACCGCAGATACGCAGTATTTT
TRBJ2-7,-,TRBV2,TRBD1,CASRYRGSSYEQYF,TGTGCCAGCAGGTACAGGGGGAGCTCCTACGAGCAGTACTTC
TRBJ1-2,-,TRBV9,-,CASGRGSGGYTF,TGTGCCAGCGGAAGAGGGTCGGGTGGCTACACCTTC
TRBJ2-5,-,TRBV3-1,TRBD2,CASSPTTSGQETQYF,TGTGCCAGCAGCCCCACGACTAGCGGCCAAGAGACCCAGTACTTC
TRBJ1-5,-,TRBV5-1,-,CASSQDGYSNQPQHF,TGCGCCAGCAGCCAGGACGGATATAGCAATCAGCCCCAGCATTTT
TRBJ1-4,-,TRBV20-1,-,CSARFTMGEKLFF,TGCAGTGCTAGATTTACTATGGGTGAAAAACTGTTTTTT
TRBJ1-2,-,TRBV10-1,-,CASSAGGDPRDYGYTF,TGCGCCAGCAGCGCCGGAGGGGATCCCAGGGACTATGGCTACACCTTC
TRBJ2-2,once,TRBV19,-,CATSPGQNTGELFF,TGTGCCACCTCACCGGGACAAAACACCGGGGAGCTGTTTTTT
TRBJ1-3,-,TRBV18,TRBD1,CASSPNRPGTGVGNTIYF,TGTGCCAGCTCACCCAACCGACCTGGGACAGGGGTTGGAAACACCATATATTTT
TRBJ1-4,-,TRBV5-4,-,CASSFGAGTTNEKLFF,TGTGCCAGCAGCTTCGGTGCTGGGACAACTAATGAAAAACTGTTTTTT
TRBJ2-5,-,TRBV29-1,-,CSVGPRVRETQYF,TGCAGCGTCGGGCCCAGGGTCCGAGAGACCCAGTACTTC
TRBJ2-4,-,TRBV3-1,-,CASSQSRTAIAKNIQYF,TGTGCCAGCAGCCAATCACGGACAGCTATAGCCAAAAACATTCAGTACTTC
TRBJ2-1,once,TRBV20-1,-,CSSSVRSSEQFF,TGCAGTTCCTCCGTCAGAAGTTCTGAGCAGTTCTTC
TRBJ2-1,-,TRBV24-1,-,CATSDLGDNEQFF,TGTGCCACCAGTGACCTCGGGGATAATGAGCAGTTCTTC